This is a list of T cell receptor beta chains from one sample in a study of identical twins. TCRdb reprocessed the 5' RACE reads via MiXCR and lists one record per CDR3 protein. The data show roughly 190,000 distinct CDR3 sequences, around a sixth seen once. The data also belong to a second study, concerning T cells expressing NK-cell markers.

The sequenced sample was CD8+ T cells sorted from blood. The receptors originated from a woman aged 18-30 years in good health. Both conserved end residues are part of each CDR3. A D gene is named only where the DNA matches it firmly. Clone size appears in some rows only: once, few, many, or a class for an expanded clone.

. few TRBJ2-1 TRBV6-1 CASSPFRDGYNEQFF TGTGCCAGCTCCCCCTTCCGGGACGGATACAATGAGCAGTTCTTC
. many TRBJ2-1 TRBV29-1 CSVDEKGGQFF TGCAGCGTTGATGAGAAGGGTGGACAGTTCTTC
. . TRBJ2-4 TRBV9 CASSSRVAGKNIQYF TGTGCCAGCAGCTCCCGGGTCGCAGGCAAAAACATTCAGTACTTC
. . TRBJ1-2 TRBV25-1 CASSDDFYGYTF TGTGCCAGCAGTGACGATTTTTATGGCTACACCTTC
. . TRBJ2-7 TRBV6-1 CASPGEQYF TGTGCCAGCCCGGGCGAGCAGTACTTC
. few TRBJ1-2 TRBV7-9 CASSSSGGRKGYTF TGTGCCAGCAGCTCATCCGGGGGGCGTAAGGGCTACACCTTC
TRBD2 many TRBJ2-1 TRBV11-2 CASSFLTQAREGGDEQFF TGTGCCAGCAGCTTTCTAACCCAAGCTCGGGAGGGCGGTGATGAGCAGTTCTTC
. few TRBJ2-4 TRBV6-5 CASSCCSGENIQYF TGTGCCAGCAGTTGCTGTAGCGGTGAAAACATTCAGTACTTC
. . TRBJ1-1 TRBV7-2 CASSPVSYTEAFF TGTGCCAGCAGCCCGGTCTCCTACACTGAAGCTTTCTTT
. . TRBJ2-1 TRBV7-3 CASSPNQEGYNEQFF TGTGCCAGCAGCCCCAATCAGGAGGGATACAATGAGCAGTTCTTC
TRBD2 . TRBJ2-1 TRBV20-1 CSARDREREGTYNEQFF TGCAGTGCTAGAGATCGGGAGCGGGAGGGCACCTACAATGAGCAGTTCTTC
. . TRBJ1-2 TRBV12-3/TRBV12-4 CASAGSWYYGYTF TGTGCCAGCGCCGGATCCTGGTACTATGGCTACACCTTC
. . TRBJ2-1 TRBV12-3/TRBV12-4 CASTYGGGNEQFF TGTGCCAGCACCTATGGGGGTGGGAATGAGCAGTTCTTC
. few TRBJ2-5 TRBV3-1 CASSQGLEGETQYF TGTGCCAGCAGCCAGGGACTCGAGGGAGAGACCCAGTACTTC